The present TCR beta chain was sequenced within a study of CXCR3-negative and CXCR3-positive naive CD8 T cells. The germline gives CDR1 SQVTM, CDR2 ANQGSEA. The CDR3 contains 11 residues. With UMI labels, 5' RACE was used to prepare the TRB cDNA libraries. TCRdb re-called the 5' RACE reads; every CDR3 protein appears as one record, without DNA. The repertoire shows 7,000 to 7,500 distinct CDR3 sequences; the top ten hold 1.9%. Concerning this clonotype: The target antigen is unknown.

Findings and caveats of the study: CXCR3-expressing naive cells carried TRB CDR3s more hydrophobic than those of CXCR3-negative naive cells. Whereas both naive subsets had comparably high diversity, memory CD8+ cells had much lower diversity.

Sample: naive CXCR3+ CD8+ T cells from blood. Subset meaning: CD45RO-CCR7+CD27+CD95- naive CD8+ T cells expressing CXCR3 (TNR3+). This chain uses TRBV29-1 with TRBJ2-7. This TCR derives from a human donor in good health. Some clones in this sample may be carry-over from other donors' samples. The CDR3 loop reads CSVAVEYEQYF.